Listed below are T cell receptor beta chains from one sample, sequenced in a study of cytomegalovirus exposure and HLA in healthy donors. Assay: immunoSEQ multiplex PCR; the TCRdb copy retains only in-frame clones and omits some. The table includes 30,000 to 40,000 clones, about two thirds detected once. The sequencing sample was made of PBMCs. These receptors were obtained from a man between 40 and 49 years old in good health and CMV-seropositive. Each CDR3 is given with its conserved first and last residue. Each record gives: J gene, V gene, D gene, clone size, CDR3 DNA, CDR3 protein. The D gene is left open where the match is weak. Clone size is shown for a subset of rows, as once, few, many or a class of expanded clone.

>TRBJ1-1|TRBV2|-|-
TGTGCCAGCAGTGCAGACACCTTGACTGAAGCTTTCTTT
CASSADTLTEAFF
>TRBJ2-1|TRBV4-1|-|-
TGCGCCAGCAGCCCCCCCCGGGAGCCCGAGCAGTTCTTC
CASSPPREPEQFF
>TRBJ1-6|TRBV6-5|TRBD1|-
TGTGCCAGCAGTTTACAGGGGTGGTCCTATAATTCACCCCTCCACTTT
CASSLQGWSYNSPLHF
>TRBJ2-1|TRBV30|-|-
TGTGCCTGGAGTGTACGGGCAGGGTGGGCTGAGCAGTTCTTC
CAWSVRAGWAEQFF
>TRBJ1-1|TRBV4-1|-|-
TGCGCCAGCAGCCAAGAGCCGGGAGACACTGAAGCTTTCTTT
CASSQEPGDTEAFF
>TRBJ1-4|TRBV2|-|few
TGTGCCAGCAGTGTGCGGCGAGGTGCAACTAATGAAAAACTGTTTTTT
CASSVRRGATNEKLFF
>TRBJ2-7|TRBV9|-|-
TGTGCCAGCAGCGTTGGTTTGGAGTTGAGGACGGGATACGAGCAGTACTTC
CASSVGLELRTGYEQYF
>TRBJ2-7|TRBV9|-|-
TGTGCCAGCAGCGTCCGTGGAGGGGGCTCTACCGAGCAGTACTTC
CASSVRGGGSTEQYF
>TRBJ1-1|TRBV7-8|TRBD1|-
TGTGCCAGCAGCGCCTGGGACAGGGGGACTGAAGCTTTCTTT
CASSAWDRGTEAFF
>TRBJ2-7|TRBV27|TRBD2|-
TGTGCCAGCAGTTCGGCAGCGGGGGCCCTGGCTCCCGAGCAGTACTTC
CASSSAAGALAPEQYF
>TRBJ2-2|TRBV27|TRBD2|few
TGTGCCAGCAGAACGCTGGGACTAGCGGGGGGGCGGAACGGGGAGCTGTTTTTT
CASRTLGLAGGRNGELFF
>TRBJ2-4|TRBV6-6|-|few
TGTGCCAGCAGTACTAAACTGGACATTCAGTACTTC
CASSTKLDIQYF
>TRBJ2-7|TRBV6-5|-|few
TGTGCCAGCTCCCTCGAGTCTTACTACGAGCAGTACTTC
CASSLESYYEQYF
>TRBJ2-7|TRBV7-2|-|-
TGTGCCAGCAGTTCGGACAGAGGCGAGCAGTACTTC
CASSSDRGEQYF
>TRBJ2-2|TRBV7-2|TRBD1|-
TGTGCCAGCAGCCGCCAGACAGGGGGAAACACCGGGGAGCTGTTTTTT
CASSRQTGGNTGELFF
>TRBJ2-1|TRBV9|TRBD2|-
TGTGCCAGCAGCCCAGGGACTAGCTTATATGAGCAGTTCTTC
CASSPGTSLYEQFF
>TRBJ2-7|TRBV11-3|-|few
TGTGCCAGCGGTATAACAGGGTTGGTCCGCGAGCAGTACTTC
CASGITGLVREQYF
>TRBJ1-4|TRBV6-1|TRBD1|-
TGTGCCAGCAGTGAAGGACAGGGGGCTGAAAAACTGTTTTTT
CASSEGQGAEKLFF
>TRBJ1-6|TRBV27|-|-
TGTGCCAGCAGTTTCGAGGGAACCTATAATTCACCCCTCCACTTT
CASSFEGTYNSPLHF
>TRBJ2-1|TRBV27|TRBD2|-
TGTGCCAGCAGGATTACCCTCTCTAGCGGGGGAGAGTTCTTC
CASRITLSSGGEFF
>TRBJ1-1|TRBV19|-|-
TGTGCCAGTAGTATTACCCGAGACGGGGAAGCTTTCTTT
CASSITRDGEAFF
>TRBJ2-3|TRBV5-4|TRBD2|-
TGTGCCAGCAGCCAGGGGCGGGGGGGTAGAGATACGCAGTATTTT
CASSQGRGGRDTQYF
>TRBJ2-7|TRBV2|TRBD1|-
TGTGCCAGCAGTGAGAAGACAGGGTCGTCGTACGAGCAGTACTTC
CASSEKTGSSYEQYF
>TRBJ1-5|TRBV28|TRBD1|-
TGTGCCAGCAGTGGATATTCGGACAGGGTAAGACAGCCCCAGCATTTT
CASSGYSDRVRQPQHF
>TRBJ2-3|TRBV13|TRBD2|-
TGTGCCAGCAGCACCCTCGGACGGGGGGCAGATACGCAGTATTTT
CASSTLGRGADTQYF
>TRBJ2-7|TRBV14|-|-
TGTGCCAGCAGCCAAGGTCAGACGGTAGCTCTGGAGCAGTACTTC
CASSQGQTVALEQYF
>TRBJ1-3|TRBV6-6|TRBD1|-
TGTGCCAGCGCCGGTACAGGGGGCTCTGGAAACACCATATATTTT
CASAGTGGSGNTIYF
>TRBJ1-1|TRBV4-1|-|-
TGCGCCAGCAGCCAAAGAGGGACGGGAGAGGAAGCTTTCTTT
CASSQRGTGEEAFF
>TRBJ2-7|TRBV21-1|-|-
TGTGCCAGCAGCGCCCGGGACAGGGAGAGGGGCTACGAGCAGTACTTC
CASSARDRERGYEQYF
>TRBJ2-5|TRBV5-6|-|-
TGTGCCAGCAGCTTGTGGGACACTCAAGAGACCCAGTACTTC
CASSLWDTQETQYF
>TRBJ1-1|TRBV6-1|TRBD1|-
TGTGCCACGGACAGGGCTGAGGGCACTGAAGCTTTCTTT
CATDRAEGTEAFF
>TRBJ2-4|TRBV7-2|TRBD1|-
TGTGCCAGCAGCTACTCCTGGACAGGCGTTCAAAACATTCAGTACTTC
CASSYSWTGVQNIQYF
>TRBJ1-4|TRBV11-3|-|-
TGTGCCAGCAGCTCAAGCCGCCCCGGGAAACTGTTTTTT
CASSSSRPGKLFF
>TRBJ2-5|TRBV5-6|TRBD1|-
TGTGCCAGCAGCTTGGGCAGGGGGAAAGAGACCCAGTACTTC
CASSLGRGKETQYF
>TRBJ2-1|TRBV5-4|TRBD1|-
TGTGCCAGCAGCAGGCAGGGGGTCTACAATGAGCAGTTCTTC
CASSRQGVYNEQFF
>TRBJ1-2|TRBV11-3|TRBD1|once
TGTGCCAGCAGCTTAGGTCAGGGGGCGTCTGGCTACACCTTC
CASSLGQGASGYTF
>TRBJ2-5|TRBV4-2|TRBD1|-
TGTGCCAGCAGCCGAACTCCGGGACAGGGGGCTGAGACCCAGTACTTC
CASSRTPGQGAETQYF
>TRBJ2-1|TRBV14|TRBD1|-
TGTGCCAGCAGCCAAGGACAGGGGACAGAGCCCGGGGAGCAGTTCTTC
CASSQGQGTEPGEQFF
>TRBJ1-5|TRBV7-2|TRBD1|-
TGTGCCAGCAGCCTTTCGGACAGGGCCCATCAGCCCCAGCATTTT
CASSLSDRAHQPQHF
>TRBJ1-2|TRBV6-1|TRBD1|-
TGTGCCAGCAGTGTCCAACAGGGGCTAAATGGCTACACCTTC
CASSVQQGLNGYTF
>TRBJ1-5|TRBV19|-|-
TGTGCCAGTAGTCCTCCGGGGAGGGGAGACAGCAATCAGCCCCAGCATTTT
CASSPPGRGDSNQPQHF
>TRBJ1-1|TRBV9|-|-
TGTGCCAGCAGCGTGACAGGAAACACTGAAGCTTTCTTT
CASSVTGNTEAFF